This TCR beta chain was identified during a study of identical twins (dated by TCRdb to 2016 to 2017). For the wider study: The study deep-sequenced TCR alpha and beta repertoires from monozygotic twins, unrelated adults of various ages and cord blood to test whether fetal clonotypes persist. To rule out contamination, replicate twin experiments were performed at different times with different library preparation protocols.

All donors were healthy Caucasians. The twin cohort comprised three pairs of female monozygotic twins, all aged about 18 to 30 years. Positive isolation kits from Invitrogen were used to isolate CD4+ and CD8+ T cell populations. The CDR3 runs 15 amino acids, cysteine and phenylalanine included. The only DNA kept is the CDR3, 45 bases in frame from the first base. CDR1 and CDR2, per the germline V gene, are SGHAT and FQNNGV. V loses 3 bases of germline sequence and J loses 1 base, and the interval between the two ends is 11 bases. Results the study describes overall, beyond this receptor: In monozygotic twins, recombination models systematically underestimated out-of-frame TCR alpha sharing, but the models matched the sharing seen between unrelated individuals. Invariant T cells such as MAIT and iNKT could partly confound zero-insertion analyses, though diverse VJ usage argued against this for most clonotypes. Abundant cord blood beta clonotypes had fewer insertions, young adult naive repertoires showed a similar but weaker trend, and memory repertoires showed no such trend. Excess twin sharing in beta out-of-frame sequences was weaker because fewer shared sequences lowered the signal-to-noise ratio. Because the same donors could not be followed over many years, conclusions were based on cross-sectional statistical analysis. Compared with coincidental sharing between unrelated individuals, an excess of low generation-probability sequences was observed among out-of-frame TCR alpha sequences shared between twins.

This clonotype was seen a handful of times. This receptor's antigen is unknown. There are no base qualities to consult, and no much larger clone falls within one base. Library creation used 5' RACE. The data were produced on an Illumina HiSeq 2000. Template switching introduced a universal primer binding site; the final cDNA contained a unique molecular identifier, enabling accurate counting of TCR cDNA molecules. Specific primers in the conserved constant-segment region were used to synthesize first-strand cDNA for the TCR alpha and beta chains. Each cDNA library was double barcoded, with a SMART-Mk sample barcode plus Illumina barcodes, to control for contamination. Two successive PCR steps introduced TruSeq adapter sequences along with Illumina sample barcodes. TCR alpha and beta cDNA libraries were sequenced on the Illumina HiSeq platform with custom primers. The paper's processing steps were these. MiGEC was used to process raw reads and extract unique molecular identifiers, and MiXCR was used to find CDR3 positions. Recombination models were inferred per individual with the repgenHMM and IGoR tools using an EM algorithm. The tcR package in R was used for shared clonotype analysis, with sharing normalized by the product of cloneset sizes. To study raw recombination without the effects of thymic and clonal selection, out-of-frame nonproductive sequences were analyzed. Using fastp at Q25 and MiXCR, TCRdb reprocessed the public reads and kept productive beta chains. Records with the same CDR3 protein are collapsed into one entry carrying the most frequent genes and DNA. The V and J calls were not made by the authors but by TCRdb's processing. This sample is represented by 510,000 or so distinct CDR3 sequences; about 16% of them were singletons. The top ten constitute roughly 0.42% of the sample.

Another study also made use of these data, one on yellow fever vaccine responses in identical twins. As that second paper reports: The authors reported that the T cell response to vaccination in identical twins appeared partly convergent and partly personalized. The study precisely tracked vaccine-responding T cell clones in identical twins.

Material: CD4+ T cells sorted from blood. The chain was built from TRBV11-2 and TRBJ2-3; the D gene cannot be resolved reliably. The source is a woman under 30 in good health. The DNA sequence is given as TGTGCCAGCAGCTTCAGGAGTATCGGCACAGATACGCAGTATTTT. The encoded protein is CASSFRSIGTDTQYF.